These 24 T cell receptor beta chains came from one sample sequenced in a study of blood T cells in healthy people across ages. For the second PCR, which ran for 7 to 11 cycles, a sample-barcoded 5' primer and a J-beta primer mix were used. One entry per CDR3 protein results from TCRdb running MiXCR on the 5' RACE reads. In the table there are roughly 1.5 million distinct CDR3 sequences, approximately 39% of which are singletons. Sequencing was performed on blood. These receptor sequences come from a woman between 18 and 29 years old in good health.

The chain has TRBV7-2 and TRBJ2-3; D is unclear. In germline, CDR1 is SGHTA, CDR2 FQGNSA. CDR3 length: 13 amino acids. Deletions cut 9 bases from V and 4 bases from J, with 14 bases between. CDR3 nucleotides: TGTGCCAGTAGCCAGGACCTCTCAGATACGCAGTATTTT. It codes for CASSQDLSDTQYF.

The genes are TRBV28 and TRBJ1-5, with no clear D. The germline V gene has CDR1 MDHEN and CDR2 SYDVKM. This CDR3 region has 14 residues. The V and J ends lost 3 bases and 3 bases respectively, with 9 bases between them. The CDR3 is CASSFTEYNQPQHF. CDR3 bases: TGTGCCAGCAGTTTTACGGAGTACAATCAGCCCCAGCATTTT.

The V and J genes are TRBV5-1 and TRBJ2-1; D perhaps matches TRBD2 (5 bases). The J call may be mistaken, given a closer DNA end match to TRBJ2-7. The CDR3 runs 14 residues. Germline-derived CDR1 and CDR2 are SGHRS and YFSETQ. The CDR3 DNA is TGCGCCAGCAGAAGTATGGCATCTAGCAATGAGCAGTACTTC. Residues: CASRSMASSNEQYF.

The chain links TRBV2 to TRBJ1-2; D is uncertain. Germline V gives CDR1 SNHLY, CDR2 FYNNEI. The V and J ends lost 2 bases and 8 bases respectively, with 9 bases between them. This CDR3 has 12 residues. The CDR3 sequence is CASSESQWGYTF. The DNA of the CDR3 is TGTGCCAGCAGTGAAAGTCAGTGGGGCTACACCTTC.

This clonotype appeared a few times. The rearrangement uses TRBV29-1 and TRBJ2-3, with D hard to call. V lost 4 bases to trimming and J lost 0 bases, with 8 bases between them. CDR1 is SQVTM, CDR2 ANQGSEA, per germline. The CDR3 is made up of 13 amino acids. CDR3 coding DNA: TGCAGCGTTGTGCGCGGAAGCACAGATACGCAGTATTTT. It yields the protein CSVVRGSTDTQYF.

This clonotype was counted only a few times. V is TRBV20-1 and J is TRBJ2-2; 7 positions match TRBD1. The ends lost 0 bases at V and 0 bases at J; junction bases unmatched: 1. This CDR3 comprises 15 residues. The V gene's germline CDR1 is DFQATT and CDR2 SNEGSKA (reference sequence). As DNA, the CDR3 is TGCAGTGCTAGAGATCAGGGGGCGAACACCGGGGAGCTGTTTTTT. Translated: CSARDQGANTGELFF.

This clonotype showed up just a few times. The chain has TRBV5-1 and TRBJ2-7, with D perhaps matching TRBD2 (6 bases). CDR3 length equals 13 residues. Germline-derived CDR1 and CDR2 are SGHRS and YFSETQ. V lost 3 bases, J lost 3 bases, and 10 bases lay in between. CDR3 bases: TGCGCCAGCAGCTCCTCGCGGGACTACGAGCAGTACTTC. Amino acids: CASSSSRDYEQYF.

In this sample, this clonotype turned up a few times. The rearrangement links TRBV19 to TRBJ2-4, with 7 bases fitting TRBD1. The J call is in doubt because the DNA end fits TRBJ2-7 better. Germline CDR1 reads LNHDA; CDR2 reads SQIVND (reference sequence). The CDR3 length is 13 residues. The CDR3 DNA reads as TGTGCCACCTCCGGGACAGCCGTCTACGAGCAGTACTTC. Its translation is CATSGTAVYEQYF.

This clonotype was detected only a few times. The CDR3 nucleotides read TGTGCCAGCAGCCTGACAGGGGGCGGTTTGGCGAACACTGAAGCTTTCTTT. It codes for CASSLTGGGLANTEAFF. This chain joins TRBV25-1 and TRBJ1-1, with 10 positions matching TRBD1. The CDR3 covers 17 residues. Germline CDR1 and CDR2: MGHDK and SYGVNS. J was trimmed by 1 base and V by 6 bases; bases with no gene match: 11.

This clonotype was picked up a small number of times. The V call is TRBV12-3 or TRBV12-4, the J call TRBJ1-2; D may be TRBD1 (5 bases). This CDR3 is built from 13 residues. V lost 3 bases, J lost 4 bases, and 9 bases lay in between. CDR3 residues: CASSFDSPYGYTF. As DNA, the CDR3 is TGTGCCAGCAGTTTCGACAGCCCCTATGGCTACACCTTC.

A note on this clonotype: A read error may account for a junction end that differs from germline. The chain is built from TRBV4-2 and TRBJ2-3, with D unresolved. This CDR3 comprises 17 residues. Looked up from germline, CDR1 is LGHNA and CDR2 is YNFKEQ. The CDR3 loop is CACSQVVASGSTDTQYF. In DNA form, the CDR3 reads TGTGCCTGCAGCCAAGTGGTTGCGTCGGGTAGCACAGATACGCAGTATTTT.

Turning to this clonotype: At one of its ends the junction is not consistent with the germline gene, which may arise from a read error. The CDR3 sequence is CASIQQGATNGKLFF. The CDR3 nucleotides are TGTGCCAGCATACAACAGGGGGCAACTAATGGAAAACTGTTTTTT. The V and J genes are TRBV6-6 and TRBJ1-4; 9 positions match TRBD1. Germline assignment: CDR1 MNHNY and CDR2 SVGAGI (reference sequence). The CDR3 sequence is 15 residues long.

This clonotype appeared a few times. The CDR3 sequence is CASSFEWDTQYF. The CDR3 nucleotides are TGTGCCAGCAGCTTCGAATGGGATACGCAGTATTTT. The V call is TRBV11-2, the J call TRBJ2-3, with D hard to call. CDR1 and CDR2 (germline): SGHAT, FQNNGV. This CDR3 is 12 amino acids long. V was pared by 3 bases and J by 6 bases, with 7 bases between.

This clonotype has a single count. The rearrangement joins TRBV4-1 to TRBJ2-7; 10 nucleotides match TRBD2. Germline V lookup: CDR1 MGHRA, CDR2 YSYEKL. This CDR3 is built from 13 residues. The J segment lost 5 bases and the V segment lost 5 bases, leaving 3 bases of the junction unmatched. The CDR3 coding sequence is TGCGCCAGCAGCACCACTAGCGGGGACGAGCAGTACTTC. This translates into CASSTTSGDEQYF.

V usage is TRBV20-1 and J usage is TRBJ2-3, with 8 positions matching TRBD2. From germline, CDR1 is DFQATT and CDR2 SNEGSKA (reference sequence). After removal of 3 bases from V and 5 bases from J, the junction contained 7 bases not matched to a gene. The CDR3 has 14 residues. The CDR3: CSASLGLAGDTQYF. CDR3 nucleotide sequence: TGCAGTGCTAGTCTCGGACTAGCTGGAGATACGCAGTATTTT.

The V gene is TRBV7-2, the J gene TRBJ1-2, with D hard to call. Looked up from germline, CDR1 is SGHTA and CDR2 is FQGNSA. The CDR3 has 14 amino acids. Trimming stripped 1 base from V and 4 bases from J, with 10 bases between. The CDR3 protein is CASSLEARSYGYTF. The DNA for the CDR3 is TGTGCCAGCAGCTTAGAGGCCAGATCCTATGGCTACACCTTC.

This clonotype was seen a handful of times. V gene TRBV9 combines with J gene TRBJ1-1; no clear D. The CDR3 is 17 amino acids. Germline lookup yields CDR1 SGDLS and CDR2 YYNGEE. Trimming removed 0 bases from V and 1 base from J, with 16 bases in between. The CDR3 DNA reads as TGTGCCAGCAGCGTAGCCCCTGCCGGGTCGGGGAACACTGAAGCTTTCTTT. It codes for CASSVAPAGSGNTEAFF.

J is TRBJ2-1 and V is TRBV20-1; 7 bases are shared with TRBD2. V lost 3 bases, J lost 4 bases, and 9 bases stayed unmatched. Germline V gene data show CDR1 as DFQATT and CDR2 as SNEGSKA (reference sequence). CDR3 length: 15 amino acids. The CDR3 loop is CSASMPSGSYNEQFF. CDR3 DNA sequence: TGCAGTGCTAGTATGCCTAGCGGATCATACAATGAGCAGTTCTTC.

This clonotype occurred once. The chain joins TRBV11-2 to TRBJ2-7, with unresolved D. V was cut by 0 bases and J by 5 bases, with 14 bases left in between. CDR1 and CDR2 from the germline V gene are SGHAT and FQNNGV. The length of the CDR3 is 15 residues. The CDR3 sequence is CASSLDLGSVHEQYF. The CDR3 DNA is TGTGCCAGCAGCTTAGATCTCGGATCCGTCCACGAGCAGTACTTC.

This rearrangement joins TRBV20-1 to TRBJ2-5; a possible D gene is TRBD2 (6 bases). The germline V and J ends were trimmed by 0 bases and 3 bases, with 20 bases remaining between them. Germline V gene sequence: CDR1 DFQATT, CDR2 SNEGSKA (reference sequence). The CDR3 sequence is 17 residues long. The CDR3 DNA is TGCAGTGCTAGAGATTTAAAGGCGGGGATATACGAAGAGACCCAGTACTTC. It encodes CSARDLKAGIYEETQYF.

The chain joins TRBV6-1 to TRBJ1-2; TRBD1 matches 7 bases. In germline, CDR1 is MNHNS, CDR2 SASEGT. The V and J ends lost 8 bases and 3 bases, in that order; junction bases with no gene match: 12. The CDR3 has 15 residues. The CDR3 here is CASSTTSRGDYGYTF. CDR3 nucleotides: TGTGCCAGCTCTACCACTTCCAGGGGGGACTATGGCTACACCTTC.

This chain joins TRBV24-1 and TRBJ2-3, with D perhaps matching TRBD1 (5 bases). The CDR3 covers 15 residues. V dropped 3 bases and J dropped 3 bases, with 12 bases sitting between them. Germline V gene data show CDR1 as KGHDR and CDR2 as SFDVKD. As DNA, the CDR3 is TGTGCCACCAGTGATCACCCTGACAGTACAGATACGCAGTATTTT. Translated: CATSDHPDSTDTQYF.

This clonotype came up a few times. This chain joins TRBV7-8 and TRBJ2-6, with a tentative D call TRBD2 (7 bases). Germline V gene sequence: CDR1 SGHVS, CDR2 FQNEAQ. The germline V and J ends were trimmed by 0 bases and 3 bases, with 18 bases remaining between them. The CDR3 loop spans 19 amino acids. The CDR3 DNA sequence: TGTGCCAGCAGCTTAGCGAGGGGGGGTGCTGGCTTTGGGGCCAACGTCCTGACTTTC. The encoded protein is CASSLARGGAGFGANVLTF.

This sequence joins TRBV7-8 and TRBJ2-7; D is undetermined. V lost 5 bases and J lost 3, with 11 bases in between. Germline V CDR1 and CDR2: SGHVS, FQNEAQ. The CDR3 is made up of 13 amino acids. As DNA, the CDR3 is TGTGCCAGCAGCCCCGCTTCCGACTACGAGCAGTACTTC. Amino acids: CASSPASDYEQYF.